The clone carrying this T cell receptor beta chain was detected many times. Documented time point: newly diagnosed GD, antithyroid drugs for less than 3 months. With RNA extracted from PBMCs as input, the TCR library was made. Peripheral blood, nine milliliters of it, was drawn into EDTA tubes. The sample is drawn from a study of regulatory T cells in long-lasting Graves disease. Germline lookup yields CDR1 DFQATT and CDR2 SNEGSKA (reference sequence). V gave up 3 bases and J gave up 5 bases; unmatched junction bases: 6. The CDR3 is made up of 13 amino acids. Building of the TCR beta libraries involved iRepertoire HTBI primers and Arm-PCR of CDR3 regions. TCRdb fed the multiplex PCR reads into MiXCR, producing one record per CDR3 protein. Among about 440,000 distinct CDR3 sequences, 14% to 15% were seen once, and the ten largest hold 16%. These data also formed part of another study, on T cells in Graves' hyperthyroidism and ophthalmopathy. From that report: Patients were excluded because of uncontrolled infection, other autoimmune disease, pregnancy or lactation. Primed by the HTBI set, a first-round RT-PCR was run on the TCR CDR3.

Sequencing was performed on peripheral blood mononuclear cells (PBMCs), taken at new diagnosis, from a patient treated with antithyroid drugs. The receptor comes from a woman in her twenties or thirties with Graves disease. This chain joins TRBV20-1 and TRBJ2-5; 7 bases align to TRBD1. The CDR3 DNA follows: TGCAGTGCTAGCCCCGGACAGGCGGAGACCCAGTACTTC. The encoded protein is CSASPGQAETQYF.